This T cell receptor beta chain stems from a study of response to subunit inactivated influenza vaccine. Findings and caveats of the study: After each seasonal influenza vaccination, few new T cells are recruited, the authors suggested.

This clonotype was recorded at least ten times. Its antigen is not identified. With 8 bases clipped from V and 6 bases from J, the junction kept 6 bases outside the gene matches. The CDR3 runs to 13 residues. TCRdb re-derived calls from the RT-PCR reads in MiXCR, one entry per CDR3 protein. The sample has around 250,000 distinct CDR3 sequences; more than 10% are singletons. This chain links TRBV12-3 or TRBV12-4 with TRBJ1-5; TRBD1 matches 8 bases. The sample here was non-naive T cells sorted from PBMCs, taken 14 to 15 days before vaccination. This receptor was taken from a man over 45 who received an inactivated influenza vaccine. For the CDR3, the DNA is TGTGCCAGCGGTGGACAGGGTGGTCAGCCCCAGCATTTT. Its translation is CASGGQGGQPQHF.